The rows below give T cell receptor beta chains drawn from one sample of a study of blood T cell repertoires in COVID-19. Produced via immunoSEQ multiplex PCR; TCRdb's table is partial and in-frame only. The sample carries 80,000 or so clones, about 82% recorded once. Sequenced: peripheral blood. These receptors all stem from a man aged 50 to 60 with COVID-19, enrolled during active disease. Each CDR3 is given with its conserved first and last residue. D genes are given only for firm matches. Clone size, where shown, is once, few, many, or a class for clones that have expanded.

NA,NA,TRBV19,CASSTYPKTNGKKLFF
TRBD2,NA,TRBV9,CASSVATSGYEQYF
TRBD2,few,TRBV4-2,CASSQGVLAGGLYNEQFF
TRBD2,NA,TRBV10-1,CASSESKLAGGHNEQFF
NA,NA,TRBV28,CASSSPGGGGNANYGYTF
TRBD1,NA,TRBV5-1,CASSYSTGGTSGYTF
NA,NA,TRBV27,CASSFQTGGKLFF
TRBD1,NA,TRBV11-2,CASSLEQGYAEAFF
TRBD1,NA,TRBV28,CASRAGGSSYEQYF
TRBD1,NA,TRBV28,CASSLRGGGVVTEAFF
TRBD1,NA,TRBV19,CASSPRQGSYEQYF
TRBD1,NA,TRBV4-1,CASSQRTGGQEKLFF
NA,NA,TRBV21-1,CASSPPSGGDTQYF
TRBD2,NA,TRBV3-1/TRBV3-2,CASSRIAGRGDTQYF
TRBD1,NA,TRBV7-9,CASSSPGTGVHEQFF
NA,NA,TRBV28,CASSLSEPWAGYTF
TRBD2,NA,TRBV18,CASSPYWTSGSSEQYF
TRBD2,NA,TRBV4-1,CASSQDVVAGQTDTQYF
NA,NA,TRBV19,CASSPGLRAGGYTF
NA,NA,TRBV12-3/TRBV12-4,CASSATGTVQFF
NA,medium-sized,TRBV14,CASSQGYAGREEQYF
NA,NA,TRBV4-1,CASSQVAGRGQFF
NA,NA,TRBV21-1,CASSLWTGVLPQETQYF
NA,NA,TRBV6-4,CASRPRGGAMNTEAFF
NA,NA,TRBV30,CAWSVHGEGGYTF
TRBD1,NA,TRBV19,CASSPRGQGVGEQYF
TRBD2,NA,TRBV6-6,CASKRLAGGPSYEQYF
NA,NA,TRBV7-3,CASSLTGLSTDTQYF
NA,NA,TRBV30,CAWSSSGAGELFF
NA,NA,TRBV5-1,CASSLAATPGSTDTQYF
TRBD2,NA,TRBV7-3,CASSLMGLAGGVDTQYF
TRBD2,NA,TRBV5-1,CASSQGLGTDTQYF
NA,NA,TRBV19,CASSFSVPQPQHF
NA,NA,TRBV30,CAWIRFSGLENEQFF
TRBD2,few,TRBV5-6,CASSTQLAASYEQYF
NA,NA,TRBV19,CASSIRGGEYQETQYF
TRBD1,NA,TRBV3-1/TRBV3-2,CASSSDRGGGYTF
TRBD1,NA,TRBV12-5,CASGTGGHTEAFF
NA,NA,TRBV21-1,CASSKVRGTASGYTF
NA,NA,TRBV9,CASSPQELATYEQYF
NA,NA,TRBV7-3,CASSPMGARQQYF
NA,NA,TRBV19,CASSPDRVGEQYF
NA,NA,TRBV7-3,CASSLNSGGNTQYF
NA,NA,TRBV9,CASSESGSSYNEQFF
NA,NA,TRBV2,CASSLRGSNQPQHF
NA,NA,TRBV6-5,CASSYSGTSDEKLFF
TRBD1,NA,TRBV9,CASSVLSGQGASEAFF
TRBD1,NA,TRBV5-5,CASSFGTEGNTEAFF